Following are 31 T cell receptor beta chains from one sample sequenced in a study of long-term antiretroviral therapy in people with HIV. Sequencing relied on immunoSEQ assay v3.0, run at survey level. Clones were sequenced by immunoSEQ multiplex PCR, and TCRdb holds only the in-frame ones, with some missing. There are some 19,000 clones in the sample; roughly 86% occur only once, and roughly a tenth lies in the top ten. Sequenced here: unsorted PBMCs, sampled 0.5 years after starting antiretroviral therapy. These receptor sequences come from a man aged 35-49 years with HIV.

V is TRBV15 and J is TRBJ2-3; tentative D call: TRBD1 (6 bases). Trimming took 2 bases from V and 8 from J, leaving 14 bases between them. The CDR3 runs to 14 residues. Germline V gene data show CDR1 as LNHNV and CDR2 as YYDKDF (reference sequence). CDR3 DNA: TGTGCCACCAGCAGACAGGACAGAGGAGTTACGCAGTATTTT. Protein: CATSRQDRGVTQYF.

This clone occurred once. This chain joins TRBV19 and TRBJ2-7, with D hard to call. The length of the CDR3 is 13 residues. Germline V gene data show CDR1 as LNHDA and CDR2 as SQIVND (reference sequence). With 0 bases removed from V and 7 bases from J, the gap between germline ends came to 10 bases. CDR3 region: CASSIEARLEQYF. CDR3 nucleotides: TGTGCCAGTAGTATAGAGGCCCGGTTAGAGCAGTACTTC.

The chain is built from TRBV2 and TRBJ2-2; 7 bases map to TRBD2. Germline V gene data show CDR1 as SNHLY and CDR2 as FYNNEI. J was trimmed by 0 bases and V by 6 bases; bases with no gene match: 7. The CDR3 is 16 residues long. CDR3 nucleotide sequence: TGTGCCAGCAGGCCGCCTGGGGGGGCGAACACCGGGGAGCTGTTTTTT. This gives the protein CASRPPGGANTGELFF.

The CDR3, as DNA: TGTGCCAGCAGGCGACAGGGGAACACTGAAGCTTTCTTT. This gives the protein CASRRQGNTEAFF. The V call is TRBV6-1, the J call TRBJ1-1, with 7 nucleotides matching TRBD1. The ends lost 6 bases at V and 1 base at J; junction bases unmatched: 2. CDR1 and CDR2 from the germline V gene are MNHNS and SASEGT. This CDR3 comprises 13 residues.

The V and J genes are TRBV25-1 and TRBJ1-1, with D possibly matching TRBD1 (6 bases). Trimming took 4 bases from V and 5 from J, leaving 17 bases between them. Looked up from germline, CDR1 is MGHDK and CDR2 is SYGVNS. The CDR3 is made up of 15 amino acids. The DNA for the CDR3 is TGTGCCAGCAGTGTGGGGTGGGGGCGAGTGACTGAAGCTTTCTTT. Translated: CASSVGWGRVTEAFF.

V usage is TRBV7-9 and J usage is TRBJ2-2; 13 bases line up with TRBD2. Germline V lookup: CDR1 SEHNR, CDR2 FQNEAQ (reference sequence). The V gene end was trimmed by 5 bases and the J gene end by 10 bases; junction bases not matched to a gene: 7. The CDR3 consists of 15 residues. The CDR3 DNA sequence: TGTGCCAGCAGCCCGCCGGGACTAGCGGGGACGGAGCTGTTTTTT. Its protein product is CASSPPGLAGTELFF. The variable domain in full, with the rest retrieved from reference TRBV7-9 and TRBJ2-2, is DTGVSQNPRHKITKRGQNVTFRCDPISEHNRLYWYRQTLGQGPEFLTYFQNEAQLEKSRLLSDRFSAERPKGSFSTLEIQRTEQGDSAMYLCASSPPGLAGTELFFGEGSRLTVL.

This clone was detected once. The V call is TRBV29-1, the J call TRBJ1-1; D gene unclear. V lost 7 bases and J lost 8, with 20 bases in between. Germline V gives CDR1 SQVTM, CDR2 ANQGSEA. There are 13 residues in the CDR3. The CDR3 DNA sequence: TGCAGCGCAATGACACGGACCGACTCCGAAGCTTTCTTT. Translating it yields CSAMTRTDSEAFF.

This sequence joins TRBV28 and TRBJ1-2, with D possibly matching TRBD1 (6 bases). Trimming pared 6 bases from V and 0 bases from J, leaving 11 bases between. The CDR3 is made up of 14 amino acids. Germline CDR1 reads MDHEN; CDR2 reads SYDVKM. CDR3 loop: CASSRQESNYGYTF. CDR3 DNA: TGTGCCAGCAGCCGACAGGAGTCTAACTATGGCTACACCTTC.

This clone has a single count. The J gene is TRBJ2-7, the V gene TRBV10-3; D possibly corresponds to TRBD1 (6 bases). The germline V gene has CDR1 ENHRY and CDR2 SYGVKD. The germline V and J ends were trimmed by 9 bases and 5 bases, with 11 bases remaining between them. There are 11 residues in the CDR3. The CDR3 loop reads CAIAAGDEQYF. In DNA form, the CDR3 reads TGTGCCATTGCGGCAGGGGACGAGCAGTACTTC.

This clone was seen more than once but under ten times. This chain connects TRBV6-1 to TRBJ1-2; the D is unclear. Deletions cut 3 bases from V and 6 bases from J, with 11 bases between. This CDR3 contains 13 residues. Germline values: CDR1 MNHNS, CDR2 SASEGT. The DNA for the CDR3 is TGTGCCAGCAGTGATGGGCTGCTCGATGGCTACACCTTC. Its protein is CASSDGLLDGYTF.

This clone was detected once. The rearrangement uses TRBV29-1 and TRBJ2-7, with D possibly called TRBD1 or TRBD2 (6 bases each). V lost 2 bases, J lost 2 bases, and 10 bases lay in between. The CDR3 runs to 13 residues. Germline-derived CDR1 and CDR2 are SQVTM and ANQGSEA. In nucleotides, the CDR3 is TGCAGCGTTGAATGGGGGGCCACCTACGAGCAGTACTTC. Translation: CSVEWGATYEQYF.

This clone was recorded only once. The rearrangement uses TRBV20-1 and TRBJ1-1, with D unclear. CDR3 length equals 11 residues. Germline values: CDR1 DFQATT, CDR2 SNEGSKA (reference sequence). V was trimmed by 3 bases and J by 3 bases, leaving 5 bases between them. DNA for the CDR3: TGCAGTGCTAGCGTGTACACTGAAGCTTTCTTT. Translated, it gives CSASVYTEAFF.

The chain has TRBV5-6 and TRBJ2-7; D tentatively reads TRBD1 or TRBD2 (5 bases each). Germline assignment: CDR1 SGHDT and CDR2 YYEEEE. The CDR3 sequence is 14 residues long. With 2 bases removed from V and 4 bases from J, the gap between germline ends came to 13 bases. The CDR3 DNA is TGTGCCAGCAGCTTCGGTACAGGAGGTTACGAGCAGTACTTC. It is translated as CASSFGTGGYEQYF.

The chain is built from TRBV4-1 and TRBJ1-3; TRBD1 is a possible D gene (5 bases). Trimming cost V 0 bases and J 1 base, with 7 bases left between them. This CDR3 is built from 15 residues. The germline V gene encodes CDR1 MGHRA and CDR2 YSYEKL. The CDR3 protein is CASSQDPGSGNTIYF. The CDR3 DNA reads as TGCGCCAGCAGCCAAGATCCAGGGTCTGGAAACACCATATATTTT.

The V and J genes are TRBV19 and TRBJ1-5; the match to TRBD1 covers 9 bases. The junction had 7 bases not matched to a gene; V was cut back by 7 bases and J by 0 bases. Per germline, CDR1 LNHDA and CDR2 SQIVND (reference sequence). The CDR3 runs to 16 residues. The CDR3 sequence is CASTPGQGNSNQPQHF. In DNA, the CDR3 is TGTGCCAGTACCCCTGGACAGGGGAATAGCAATCAGCCCCAGCATTTT.

This clone has only one observation. The rearrangement uses TRBV9 and TRBJ2-2, with D perhaps TRBD1 (5 bases). Germline V lookup: CDR1 SGDLS, CDR2 YYNGEE. The CDR3 spans 15 residues. V shed 3 bases and J shed 4 bases, with 13 bases lying between them. For the CDR3, the DNA is TGTGCCAGCAGCGGTAGGGGCTCTATCACCGGGGAGCTGTTTTTT. Residues: CASSGRGSITGELFF.

This clone was picked up one time. The chain uses TRBV5-6 and TRBJ1-2; D is perhaps TRBD1 (6 bases). Trimming left V 4 bases short and J 7 bases short, with 32 bases between. The CDR3 is made up of 19 amino acids. CDR1 SGHDT and CDR2 YYEEEE come from the germline V gene. CDR3 in DNA: TGTGCCAGCAGCCCGACCGACCGAACCGGGACCGCTGAGGGGGGTGGCTACACCTTC. This gives the protein CASSPTDRTGTAEGGGYTF.

The chain carries TRBV27 and TRBJ2-3, with 9 nucleotides matching TRBD2. The CDR3 loop spans 16 amino acids. V lost 3 bases to trimming and J lost 0 bases; unmatched junction nucleotides: 4. The germline gives CDR1 MNHEY, CDR2 SMNVEV (reference sequence). CDR3 in amino acids: CASSLTSGISTDTQYF. The CDR3 bases are TGTGCCAGCAGTTTGACTAGCGGAATTAGCACAGATACGCAGTATTTT.

This clone showed up just once. The chain joins TRBV2 to TRBJ2-1; D is unclear. CDR3 length: 14 residues. Trimming shortened V by 5 bases and J by 3 bases, and 11 bases separated the two germline ends. The germline V gene encodes CDR1 SNHLY and CDR2 FYNNEI. DNA for the CDR3: TGTGCCAGCAGTAGTGCAGCCGACTACAATGAGCAGTTCTTC. The encoded protein is CASSSAADYNEQFF.

The V and J genes are TRBV19 and TRBJ2-1, with TRBD2 as a possible D gene (5 bases). Per germline, CDR1 LNHDA and CDR2 SQIVND (reference sequence). The length of the CDR3 is 12 residues. V dropped 6 bases and J dropped 6 bases, with 9 bases sitting between them. Here the CDR3 DNA reads TGTGCCAGTAGGCAGGACTCCAATGAGCAGTTCTTC. Protein sequence: CASRQDSNEQFF.

V and J are TRBV5-1 and TRBJ2-7, with 7 bases fitting TRBD1. V trimming: 4 bases; J trimming: 5 bases; junction bases outside the gene matches: 9. Germline CDR1 is SGHRS and CDR2 is YFSETQ. The CDR3 is 14 residues long. The DNA of the CDR3 is TGCGCCAGCAGCCCCCGACAGGGTGACAACGAGCAGTACTTC. It is translated as CASSPRQGDNEQYF.

This clone came up a few times. The chain employs TRBV10-3 and TRBJ2-2; 11 bases are shared with TRBD2. This CDR3 spans 14 amino acids. Looked up from germline, CDR1 is ENHRY and CDR2 is SYGVKD. Losses at the gene ends were 4 bases for V and 6 bases for J; bases not matched to a gene: 1. The CDR3 nucleotides are TGTGCCATCAGTGGGGGACTAGCGGCCGGGGAGCTGTTTTTT. It specifies CAISGGLAAGELFF.

The J gene is TRBJ2-2, the V gene TRBV7-9; D tentatively fits TRBD1 or TRBD2 (5 bases each). CDR1 and CDR2 from the germline V gene are SEHNR and FQNEAQ (reference sequence). The CDR3 contains 14 residues. With 8 bases removed from V and 0 bases from J, the gap between germline ends came to 10 bases. The CDR3: CASQRTTNTGELFF. In DNA form, the CDR3 reads TGTGCCAGCCAGCGGACAACGAACACCGGGGAGCTGTTTTTT.

This clone was picked up one time. This sequence joins TRBV30 and TRBJ2-7, with 12 bases aligning to TRBD2. CDR3 length: 15 amino acids. CDR1 GTSNPN and CDR2 SVGIG come from the germline V gene (reference sequence). V shed 2 bases and J 4 bases; nucleotides not matched to a gene: 6. The CDR3 nucleotides are TGTGCCTGGAGTCCTGGAGGACTAGCGGGATACGAGCAGTACTTC. Amino acids: CAWSPGGLAGYEQYF.

The chain combines TRBV25-1 with TRBJ1-1; no clear D. Germline CDR1 and CDR2: MGHDK and SYGVNS. This CDR3 spans 14 amino acids. V was pared by 0 bases and J by 6 bases, with 11 bases between. CDR3 DNA: TGTGCCAGCAGTGAATACCGGCCCGGGGCTGAAGCTTTCTTT. It specifies CASSEYRPGAEAFF.

The V gene is TRBV28, the J gene TRBJ2-7, with 11 bases aligning to TRBD2. Germline V gene lookup returns CDR1 MDHEN and CDR2 SYDVKM. The CDR3 consists of 15 residues. The ends lost 5 bases at V and 0 bases at J; junction bases unmatched: 3. CDR3 loop: CASSLGLADSYEQYF. CDR3 coding DNA: TGTGCCAGCAGTCTGGGACTAGCGGACTCCTACGAGCAGTACTTC. Full variable domain (remainder filled in from reference TRBV28 and TRBJ2-7): DVKVTQSSRYLVKRTGEKVFLECVQDMDHENMFWYRQDPGLGLRLIYFSYDVKMKEKGDIPEGYSVSREKKERFSLILESASTNQTSMYLCASSLGLADSYEQYFGPGTRLTVT.

This sequence joins TRBV7-9 and TRBJ1-1, with D unclear. V was trimmed by 5 bases and J by 0 bases, leaving 10 bases between them. Germline V gene data show CDR1 as SEHNR and CDR2 as FQNEAQ (reference sequence). CDR3 length: 14 residues. In nucleotides, the CDR3 is TGTGCCAGCAGCCGCGGTTCGGTGAACACTGAAGCTTTCTTT. It specifies CASSRGSVNTEAFF.

The chain carries TRBV19 and TRBJ2-5, with a tentative D call TRBD1 (5 bases). V shed 5 bases and J shed 2 bases, with 9 bases lying between them. Germline assignment: CDR1 LNHDA and CDR2 SQIVND (reference sequence). The CDR3 loop spans 13 amino acids. As DNA, the CDR3 is TGTGCCAGTAGTGTACAGGTGCAAGAGACCCAGTACTTC. Translating it yields CASSVQVQETQYF.

This clone was counted once. V gene TRBV6-4 combines with J gene TRBJ2-5, with TRBD2 identical over 10 bases. CDR1 and CDR2 (germline): MRHNA, SNTAGT. The trim removed 6 bases at V and 2 bases at J, leaving 3 bases unmatched. The CDR3 has 14 amino acids. CDR3 DNA sequence: TGTGCCAGCAGCCCTAGCGGGGGACAAGAGACCCAGTACTTC. As protein: CASSPSGGQETQYF.

The chain uses TRBV30 and TRBJ2-7; D possibly corresponds to TRBD1 (6 bases). Trimming left V 1 base short and J 2 bases short, with 12 bases between. Per germline, CDR1 GTSNPN and CDR2 SVGIG (reference sequence). This CDR3 region has 14 residues. The CDR3 is CAWSALGGPYEQYF. The DNA of the CDR3 is TGTGCCTGGAGTGCCCTAGGGGGACCCTACGAGCAGTACTTC.

The rearrangement uses TRBV2 and TRBJ2-3; D is ambiguous. CDR3 length: 16 amino acids. The ends were cut back, 3 bases at V and 2 bases at J, with 15 bases in the middle. Germline lookup yields CDR1 SNHLY and CDR2 FYNNEI. The CDR3 DNA sequence: TGTGCCAGCAGTGACGTCAGGAATCTCCTCACAGATACGCAGTATTTT. Amino acid sequence: CASSDVRNLLTDTQYF.